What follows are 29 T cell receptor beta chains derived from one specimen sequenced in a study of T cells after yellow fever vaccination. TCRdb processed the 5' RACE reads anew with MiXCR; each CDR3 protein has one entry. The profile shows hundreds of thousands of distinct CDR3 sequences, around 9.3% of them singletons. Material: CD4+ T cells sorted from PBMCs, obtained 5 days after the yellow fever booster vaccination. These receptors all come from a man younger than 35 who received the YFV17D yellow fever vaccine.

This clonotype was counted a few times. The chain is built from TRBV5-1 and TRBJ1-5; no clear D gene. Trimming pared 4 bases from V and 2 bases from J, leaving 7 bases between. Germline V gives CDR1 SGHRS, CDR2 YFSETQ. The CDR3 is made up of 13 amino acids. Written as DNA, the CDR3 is TGCGCCAGCAGCGCGAGCGGCAATCAGCCCCAGCATTTT. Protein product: CASSASGNQPQHF.

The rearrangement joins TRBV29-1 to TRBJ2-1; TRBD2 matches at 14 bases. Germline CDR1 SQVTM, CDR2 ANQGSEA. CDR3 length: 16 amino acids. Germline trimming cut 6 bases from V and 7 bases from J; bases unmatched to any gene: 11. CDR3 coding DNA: TGCAGCGTCCTGACTAGCGGGGGGGCACCAGGGAATGAGCAGTTCTTC. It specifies CSVLTSGGAPGNEQFF.

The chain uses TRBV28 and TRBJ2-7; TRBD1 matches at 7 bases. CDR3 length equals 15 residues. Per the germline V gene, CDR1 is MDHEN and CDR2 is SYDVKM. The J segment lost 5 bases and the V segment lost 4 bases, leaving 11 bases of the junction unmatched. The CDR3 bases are TGTGCCAGCAGTTCCGCCGGTACAGGGGCTCACGAGCAGTACGTC. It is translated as CASSSAGTGAHEQYV.

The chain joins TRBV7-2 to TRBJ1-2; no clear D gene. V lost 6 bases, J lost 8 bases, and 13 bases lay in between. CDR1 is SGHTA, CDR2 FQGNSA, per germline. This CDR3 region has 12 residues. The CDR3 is CASSRDQKGYTF. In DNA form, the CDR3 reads TGTGCCAGCAGTCGGGATCAAAAGGGCTACACCTTC.

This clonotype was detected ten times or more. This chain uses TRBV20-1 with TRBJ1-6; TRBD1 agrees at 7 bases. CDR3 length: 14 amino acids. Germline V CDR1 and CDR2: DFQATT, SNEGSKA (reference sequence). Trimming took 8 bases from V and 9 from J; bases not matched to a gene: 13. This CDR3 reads CSYTGTDSRSPLHF. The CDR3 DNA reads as TGCAGTTATACCGGGACAGACTCCCGTTCACCCCTCCACTTT.

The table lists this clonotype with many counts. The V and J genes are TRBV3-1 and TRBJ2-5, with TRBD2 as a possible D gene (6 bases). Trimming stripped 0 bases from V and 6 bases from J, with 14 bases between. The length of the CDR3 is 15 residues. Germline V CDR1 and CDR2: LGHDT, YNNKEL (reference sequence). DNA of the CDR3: TGTGCCAGCAGCCAAGATGCGGGGTTCTTGAAGACCCAGTACTTC. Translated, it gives CASSQDAGFLKTQYF.

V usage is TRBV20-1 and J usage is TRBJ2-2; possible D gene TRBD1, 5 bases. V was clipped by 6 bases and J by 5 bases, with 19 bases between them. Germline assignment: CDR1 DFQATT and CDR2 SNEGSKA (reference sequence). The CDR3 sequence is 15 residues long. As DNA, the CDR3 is TGCAGTGCCGGCAAAATAACAGGTGGAACCGGGGAGCTGTTTTTT. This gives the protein CSAGKITGGTGELFF.

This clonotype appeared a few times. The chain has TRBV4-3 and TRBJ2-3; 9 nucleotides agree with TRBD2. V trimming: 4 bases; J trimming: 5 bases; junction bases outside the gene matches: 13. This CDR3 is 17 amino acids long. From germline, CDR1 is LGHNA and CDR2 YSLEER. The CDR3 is CASSPKYSGGFVDTQYF. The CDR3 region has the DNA TGCGCCAGCAGCCCCAAGTACAGCGGGGGGTTTGTAGATACGCAGTATTTT.

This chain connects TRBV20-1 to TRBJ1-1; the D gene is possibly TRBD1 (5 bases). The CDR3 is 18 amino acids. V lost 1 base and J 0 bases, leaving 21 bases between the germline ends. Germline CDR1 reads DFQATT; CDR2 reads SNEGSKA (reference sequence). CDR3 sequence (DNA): TGCAGTGCTAGAGTAAGTGGAAGGGGCGGGCGCCTGAACACTGAAGCTTTCTTT. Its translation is CSARVSGRGGRLNTEAFF.

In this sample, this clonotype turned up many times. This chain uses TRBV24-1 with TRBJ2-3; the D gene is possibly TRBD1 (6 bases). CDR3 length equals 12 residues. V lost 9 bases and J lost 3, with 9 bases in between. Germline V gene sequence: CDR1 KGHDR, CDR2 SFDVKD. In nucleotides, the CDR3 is TGTGCCACCGGGGGCCCGACAGATACGCAGTATTTT. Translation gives CATGGPTDTQYF.

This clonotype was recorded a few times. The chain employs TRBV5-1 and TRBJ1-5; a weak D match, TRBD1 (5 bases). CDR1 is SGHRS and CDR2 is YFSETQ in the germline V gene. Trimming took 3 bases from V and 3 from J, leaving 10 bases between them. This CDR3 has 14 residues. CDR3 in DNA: TGCGCCAGCAGCTCGGGGACGGACAATCAGCCCCAGCATTTT. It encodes CASSSGTDNQPQHF.

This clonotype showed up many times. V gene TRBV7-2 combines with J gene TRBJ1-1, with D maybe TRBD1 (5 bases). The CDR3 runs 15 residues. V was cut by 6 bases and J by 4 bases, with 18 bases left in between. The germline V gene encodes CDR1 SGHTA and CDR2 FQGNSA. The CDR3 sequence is CASRTWAGFATEAFF. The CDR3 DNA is TGTGCCAGCAGGACCTGGGCAGGGTTCGCCACTGAAGCTTTCTTT.

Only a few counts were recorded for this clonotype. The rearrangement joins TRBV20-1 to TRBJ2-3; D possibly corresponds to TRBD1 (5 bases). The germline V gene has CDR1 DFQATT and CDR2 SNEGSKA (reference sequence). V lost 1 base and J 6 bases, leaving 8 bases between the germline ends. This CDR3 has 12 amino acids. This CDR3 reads CSARAGSDTQYF. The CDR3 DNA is TGCAGTGCTAGAGCAGGGTCGGATACGCAGTATTTT.

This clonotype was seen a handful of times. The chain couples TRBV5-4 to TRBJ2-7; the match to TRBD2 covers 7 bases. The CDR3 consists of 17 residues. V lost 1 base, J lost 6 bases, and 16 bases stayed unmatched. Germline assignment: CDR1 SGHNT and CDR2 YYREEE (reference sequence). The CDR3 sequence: CASSLKLSGELVREQYV. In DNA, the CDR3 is TGTGCCAGCAGCTTGAAATTGAGCGGGGAATTAGTTCGCGAGCAGTACGTC.

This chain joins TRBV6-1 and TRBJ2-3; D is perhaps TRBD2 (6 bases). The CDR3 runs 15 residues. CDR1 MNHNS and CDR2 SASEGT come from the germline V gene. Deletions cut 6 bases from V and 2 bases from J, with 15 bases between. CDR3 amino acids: CASRGLPLLTDTQYF. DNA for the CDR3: TGTGCCAGCAGGGGACTCCCCTTACTCACAGATACGCAGTATTTT.

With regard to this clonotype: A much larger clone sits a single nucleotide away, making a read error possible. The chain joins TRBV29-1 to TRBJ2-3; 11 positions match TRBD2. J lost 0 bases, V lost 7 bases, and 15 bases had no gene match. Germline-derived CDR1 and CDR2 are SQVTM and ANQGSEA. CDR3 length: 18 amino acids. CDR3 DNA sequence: TGCAGCGCGTGTAGCGGGGGGGTTTCCCGTAAGAGCACAGATACGCAGTATTTT. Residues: CSACSGGVSRKSTDTQYF.

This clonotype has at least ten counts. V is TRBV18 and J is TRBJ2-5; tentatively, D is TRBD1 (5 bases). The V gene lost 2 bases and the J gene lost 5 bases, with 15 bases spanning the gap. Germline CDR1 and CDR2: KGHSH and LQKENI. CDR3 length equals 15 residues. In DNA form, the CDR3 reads TGTGCCAGCTCACCAGGGCAGGGCCCAGGGGAGACCCAGTACTTC. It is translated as CASSPGQGPGETQYF.

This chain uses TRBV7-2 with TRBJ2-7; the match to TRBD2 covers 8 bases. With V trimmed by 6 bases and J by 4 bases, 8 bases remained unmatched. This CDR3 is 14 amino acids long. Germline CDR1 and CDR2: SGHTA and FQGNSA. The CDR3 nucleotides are TGTGCCAGCAGACGGGGGGGCACAGAATACGAGCAGTACTTC. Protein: CASRRGGTEYEQYF.

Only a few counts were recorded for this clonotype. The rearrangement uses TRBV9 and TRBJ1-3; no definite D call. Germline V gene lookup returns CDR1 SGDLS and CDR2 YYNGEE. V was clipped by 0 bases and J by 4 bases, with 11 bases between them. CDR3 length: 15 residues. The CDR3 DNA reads TGTGCCAGCAGCGTAGAAGGATTAGGCGGAAACACCATATATTTT. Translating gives CASSVEGLGGNTIYF.

This CDR3 reads CASSRGAGAPGTQYF. As DNA, the CDR3 is TGTGCCAGCAGCCGGGGAGCGGGGGCTCCGGGGACCCAGTACTTC. The V gene is TRBV5-6, the J gene TRBJ2-5; 8 bases are shared with TRBD2. CDR1 and CDR2 (germline): SGHDT, YYEEEE. This CDR3 is built from 15 residues. The trim removed 4 bases at V and 7 bases at J, leaving 12 bases unmatched.

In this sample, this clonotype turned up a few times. The CDR3 nucleotides read TGTGCCAGCAGCCTTGACAGGGGGCTTTCCTACGAGCAGTACTTC. This translates into CASSLDRGLSYEQYF. The chain recombines TRBV5-4 with TRBJ2-7; 10 positions match TRBD1. Germline assignment: CDR1 SGHNT and CDR2 YYREEE (reference sequence). The CDR3 has 15 amino acids. The J segment lost 1 base and the V segment lost 4 bases, leaving 5 bases of the junction unmatched.

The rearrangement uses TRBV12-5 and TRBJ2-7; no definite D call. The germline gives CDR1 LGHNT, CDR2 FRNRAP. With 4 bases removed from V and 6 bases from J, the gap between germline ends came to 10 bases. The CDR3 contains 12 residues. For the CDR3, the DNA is TGTGCTAGTGGTTACCATACGGGCGAGCAGTACTTC. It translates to CASGYHTGEQYF.

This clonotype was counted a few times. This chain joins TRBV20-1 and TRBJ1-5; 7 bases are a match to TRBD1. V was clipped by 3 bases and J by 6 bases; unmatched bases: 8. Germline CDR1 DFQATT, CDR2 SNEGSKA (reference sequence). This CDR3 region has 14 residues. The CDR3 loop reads CSARVAGGSQPQHF. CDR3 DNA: TGCAGTGCTAGGGTCGCAGGGGGTAGTCAGCCCCAGCATTTT.

CDR3 sequence reads: CASSSGRPNTGELFF. In nucleotides, the CDR3 is TGCGCCAGCAGTAGCGGACGCCCGAACACCGGGGAGCTGTTTTTT. The chain is built from TRBV5-1 and TRBJ2-2; D perhaps matches TRBD2 (6 bases). V was cut by 5 bases and J by 0 bases, with 11 bases left in between. CDR1 and CDR2 from the germline V gene are SGHRS and YFSETQ. The CDR3 has 15 residues. The full variable domain, rest sourced from reference TRBV5-1 and TRBJ2-2, is KAGVTQTPRYLIKTRGQQVTLSCSPISGHRSVSWYQQTPGQGLQFLFEYFSETQRNKGNFPGRFSGRQFSNSRSEMNVSTLELGDSALYLCASSSGRPNTGELFFGEGSRLTVL.

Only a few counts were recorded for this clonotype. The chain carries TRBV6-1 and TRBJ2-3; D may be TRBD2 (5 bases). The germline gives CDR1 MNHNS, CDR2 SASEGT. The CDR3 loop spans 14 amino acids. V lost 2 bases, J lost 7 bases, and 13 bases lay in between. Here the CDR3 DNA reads TGTGCCAGCAGTGAATCTAGCTGGCGAAATACGCAGTATTTT. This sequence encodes CASSESSWRNTQYF.

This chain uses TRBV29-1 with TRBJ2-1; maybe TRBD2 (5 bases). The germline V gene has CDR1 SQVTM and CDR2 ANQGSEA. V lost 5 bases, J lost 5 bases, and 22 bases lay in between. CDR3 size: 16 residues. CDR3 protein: CSVRRSRARWNNEQFF. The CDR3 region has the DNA TGCAGCGTTAGACGCTCGAGGGCCCGGTGGAACAATGAGCAGTTCTTC.

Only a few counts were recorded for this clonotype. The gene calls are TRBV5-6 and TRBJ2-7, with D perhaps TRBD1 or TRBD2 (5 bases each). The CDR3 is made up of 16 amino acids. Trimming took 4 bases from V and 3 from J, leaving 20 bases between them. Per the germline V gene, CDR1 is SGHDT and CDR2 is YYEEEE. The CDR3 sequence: CASSAQLRDGVYEQYV. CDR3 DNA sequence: TGTGCCAGCAGCGCTCAACTCCGGGACGGAGTCTACGAGCAGTACGTC.

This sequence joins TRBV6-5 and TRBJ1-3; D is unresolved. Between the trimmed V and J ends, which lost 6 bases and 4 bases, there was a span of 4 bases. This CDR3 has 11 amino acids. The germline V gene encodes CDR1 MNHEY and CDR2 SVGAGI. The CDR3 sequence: CASRAGNTIYF. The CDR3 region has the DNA TGTGCCAGCAGGGCCGGAAACACCATATATTTT.

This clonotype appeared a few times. The CDR3 spells CATSKQNGNQPQHF. The CDR3 nucleotides are TGTGCCACCAGCAAACAGAACGGCAATCAGCCCCAGCATTTT. V gene TRBV15 combines with J gene TRBJ1-5; D gene uncertain. The CDR3 totals 14 residues. V was cut by 4 bases and J by 2 bases, with 9 bases left in between. Germline values: CDR1 LNHNV, CDR2 YYDKDF (reference sequence).